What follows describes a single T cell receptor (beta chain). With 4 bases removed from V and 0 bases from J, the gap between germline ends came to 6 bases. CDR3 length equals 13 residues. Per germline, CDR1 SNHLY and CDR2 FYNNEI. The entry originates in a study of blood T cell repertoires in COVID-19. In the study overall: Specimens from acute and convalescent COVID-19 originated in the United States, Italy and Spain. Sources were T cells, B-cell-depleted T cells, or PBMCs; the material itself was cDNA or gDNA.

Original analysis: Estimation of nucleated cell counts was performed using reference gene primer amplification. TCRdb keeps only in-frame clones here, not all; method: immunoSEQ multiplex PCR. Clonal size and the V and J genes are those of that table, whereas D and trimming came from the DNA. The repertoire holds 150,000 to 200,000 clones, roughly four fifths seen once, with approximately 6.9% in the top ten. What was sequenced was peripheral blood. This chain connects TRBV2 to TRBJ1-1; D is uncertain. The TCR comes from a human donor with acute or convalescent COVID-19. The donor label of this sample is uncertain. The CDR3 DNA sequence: TGTGCCAGCAGTGGTTTCATGAACACTGAAGCTTTCTTT. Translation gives CASSGFMNTEAFF.